This T cell receptor (beta chain) was observed in a study of graft-versus-host responses after intestinal transplantation. Looking at the study overall: Among the recipients, transplants were multivisceral, liver-intestinal, or isolated intestinal. Anti-thymocyte globulin induction, then tacrolimus and steroids for about three years, went to all recipients. General study findings and limits: Recipient bone marrow held GvH clones, some seen earlier in ileum or blood. Graft-versus-host to host-versus-graft clonal ratios in allografts were high in patients with graft-donor T cell macrochimerism.

With regard to this clone: The target antigen is unknown.

The assay was immunoSEQ multiplex PCR, and TCRdb's table has in-frame clones only and misses some. This sample has under 85,000 clones, with about 90% found just once. This CDR3 is 13 amino acids long. Trimming removed 4 bases at V and 2 bases at J, with 12 bases between. CDR1 is SQVTM and CDR2 is ANQGSEA in the germline V gene. Sequences were derived from unstimulated CD8+ T cells sorted from spleen or lymph node cells, sampled before intestinal transplant. This sequence originates from a human donor who received an intestinal transplant. The rearrangement links TRBV29-1 to TRBJ2-7; D is possibly TRBD1 (7 bases). The CDR3 region is CSVVAGQPYEQYF. The DNA of the CDR3 is TGCAGCGTTGTCGCGGGACAGCCCTACGAGCAGTACTTC.